The 20 T cell receptor beta chains reported below all come from one sample, sequenced in a study of cytomegalovirus exposure and HLA in healthy donors (TCRdb year 2017). Library method: the immunoSEQ multiplex PCR assay. For the multiplex PCR, a mixture combining 60 forward primers for TCR Vbeta segments and 13 reverse primers for TCR Jbeta segments was used. TCRdb took over this immuneACCESS table, retaining in-frame rearrangements with V and J assigned. Such tables are incomplete; in checked studies, under half of the missing clones stem from an unresolved V gene, and the remainder is unexplained. Recorded for this sample are some 150,000 clones; roughly 76% of them occurred a single time. The ten largest clones represent around 15% of the sample. The sequenced sample consisted of PBMCs. These receptors came from a human donor in good health.

The rearrangement links TRBV6-1 to TRBJ1-4; no reliable D call. The CDR3 totals 12 residues. Looked up from germline, CDR1 is MNHNS and CDR2 is SASEGT. V lost 0 bases, J lost 13 bases, and 9 bases lay in between. The CDR3, as DNA: TGTGCCAGCAGTGAAGCGGGCAGTAGACTGTTTTTT. It translates to CASSEAGSRLFF.

The gene calls are TRBV7-8 and TRBJ1-1, with a possible D match to TRBD1 (6 bases). CDR1 and CDR2 from the germline V gene are SGHVS and FQNEAQ. V dropped 5 bases and J dropped 11 bases, with 27 bases sitting between them. The CDR3 spans 16 residues. The CDR3 sequence is CASSQKGGFPLSWAFF. CDR3 sequence (DNA): TGTGCCAGCAGCCAAAAGGGGGGGTTTCCTCTTTCGTGGGCTTTCTTT.

To note about this clone: Other DNA variants within this sample encode the same CDR3. The chain couples TRBV7-3 to TRBJ2-3; 14 positions match TRBD2. Germline loops: CDR1 SGHTA, CDR2 FQGTGA. The trim removed 4 bases at V and 4 bases at J, leaving 4 bases unmatched. This CDR3 is built from 16 residues. The CDR3: CASSSGLAGVADTQYF. In DNA, the CDR3 is TGTGCCAGCAGCTCGGGACTAGCGGGAGTAGCAGATACGCAGTATTTT. Variable domain in full (rest from reference TRBV7-3 and TRBJ2-3): GAGVSQTPSNKVTEKGKYVELRCDPISGHTALYWYRQSLGQGPEFLIYFQGTGAADDSGLPNDRFFAVRPEGSVSTLKIQRTERGDSAVYLCASSSGLAGVADTQYFGPGTRLTVL.

This clone was recorded only once. V gene TRBV4-1 combines with J gene TRBJ2-1; TRBD2 might be the D (7 bases). With 4 bases removed from V and 8 bases from J, the gap between germline ends came to 30 bases. This CDR3 is 19 amino acids long. CDR1 MGHRA and CDR2 YSYEKL come from the germline V gene. DNA for the CDR3: TGCGCCAGCAGCCCCCGGGACACCGGGGGGCCATTTGCTTTCGATGAGCAGTTCTTC. Amino acid sequence: CASSPRDTGGPFAFDEQFF.

The chain couples TRBV30 to TRBJ1-3; D is unresolved. The CDR3 spans 13 residues. Germline V gene sequence: CDR1 GTSNPN, CDR2 SVGIG (reference sequence). With 4 bases removed from V and 6 bases from J, the gap between germline ends came to 13 bases. As DNA, the CDR3 is TGTGCCTGGAACGCGGGAGGGAAAAACACCATATATTTT. It codes for CAWNAGGKNTIYF.

J is TRBJ2-3 and V is TRBV19; 9 positions agree with TRBD2. The CDR3 consists of 16 residues. V shed 4 bases and J 3 bases; nucleotides not matched to a gene: 8. Germline V lookup: CDR1 LNHDA, CDR2 SQIVND (reference sequence). The CDR3 region is CASSTRVSGGTDTQYF. The CDR3 DNA is TGTGCCAGTAGTACCCGGGTTAGCGGGGGAACAGATACGCAGTATTTT.

J is TRBJ2-1 and V is TRBV19, with 9 bases matching TRBD2. J was trimmed by 12 bases and V by 4 bases; bases with no gene match: 10. The CDR3 totals 14 residues. CDR1 and CDR2 from the germline V gene are LNHDA and SQIVND (reference sequence). The CDR3 DNA follows: TGTGCCAGTAGTAGTAGCGGGGGCAATTCTTGGCAGTTCTTC. This codes for CASSSSGGNSWQFF.

This clone was found a few times. This chain uses TRBV9 with TRBJ1-4; D is undetermined. V lost 3 bases and J 6 bases, leaving 6 bases between the germline ends. The CDR3 totals 12 residues. In germline, CDR1 is SGDLS, CDR2 YYNGEE. The CDR3 is CASSARDEKLFF. CDR3 in DNA: TGTGCCAGCAGCGCCCGGGATGAAAAACTGTTTTTT.

V and J are TRBV5-4 and TRBJ2-7; 7 bases line up with TRBD1. J lost 2 bases, V lost 4 bases, and 6 bases had no gene match. Germline assignment: CDR1 SGHNT and CDR2 YYREEE (reference sequence). The CDR3 has 14 residues. CDR3 nucleotides: TGTGCCAGCAGCCTTGACAGGGCCCCCTACGAGCAGTACTTC. It codes for CASSLDRAPYEQYF.

This CDR3 reads CASSFRGGPYNEQFF. The CDR3 DNA sequence: TGTGCCAGCAGCTTTCGGGGGGGCCCATACAATGAGCAGTTCTTC. This chain links TRBV7-9 with TRBJ2-1, with 8 bases aligning to TRBD2. The V gene end was trimmed by 3 bases and the J gene end by 4 bases; junction bases not matched to a gene: 5. This CDR3 comprises 15 residues. In germline, CDR1 is SEHNR, CDR2 FQNEAQ (reference sequence). Based on the CDR3 plus reference TRBV7-9 and TRBJ2-1, the full variable domain is DTGVSQNPRHKITKRGQNVTFRCDPISEHNRLYWYRQTLGQGPEFLTYFQNEAQLEKSRLLSDRFSAERPKGSFSTLEIQRTEQGDSAMYLCASSFRGGPYNEQFFGPGTRLTVL.

This chain joins TRBV6-5 and TRBJ1-1; D not resolved. The germline V gene has CDR1 MNHEY and CDR2 SVGAGI. The CDR3 is 14 residues long. V lost 6 bases, J lost 7 bases, and 18 bases lay in between. CDR3 DNA sequence: TGTGCCAGCAGGCGCGTCCTAATAAGCTGTGAAGCTTTCTTT. It specifies CASRRVLISCEAFF.

This sequence joins TRBV30 and TRBJ1-4; D not resolved. Trimming cost V 0 bases and J 5 bases, with 19 bases left between them. In germline, CDR1 is GTSNPN, CDR2 SVGIG (reference sequence). CDR3 length: 17 residues. CDR3 loop: CAWSVWAAYKANEKLFF. For the CDR3, the DNA is TGTGCCTGGAGTGTATGGGCAGCCTACAAGGCGAATGAAAAACTGTTTTTT.

The chain joins TRBV10-3 to TRBJ2-7, with 9 nucleotides matching TRBD1. J lost 7 bases, V lost 9 bases, and 13 bases had no gene match. Germline V lookup: CDR1 ENHRY, CDR2 SYGVKD. The CDR3 runs 14 residues. The CDR3 reads CAIRDRVSAGEQYF. DNA for the CDR3: TGTGCCATTCGGGACAGGGTTAGTGCGGGAGAGCAGTACTTC.

The sample holds a few counts of this clone. The rearrangement links TRBV10-1 to TRBJ2-7, with D possibly matching TRBD2 (6 bases). The CDR3 loop spans 14 amino acids. The V end was cut by 6 bases, the J end by 0 bases, with 12 bases between. The germline CDR1 and CDR2 sequences are WNHNN and SYGVQD (reference sequence). The CDR3 DNA follows: TGCGCCAGCAGCCGGGACTTAAGCTCCTACGAGCAGTACTTC. Amino acids: CASSRDLSSYEQYF.

This clone was counted between two and nine times. The J gene is TRBJ2-7, the V gene TRBV13, with TRBD2 matching 8 bases. Germline values: CDR1 PRHDT, CDR2 FYEKMQ (reference sequence). Trimming took 1 base from V and 0 from J; bases not matched to a gene: 2. The CDR3 has 15 residues. The CDR3 DNA is TGTGCCAGCAGCTTAGCCGGGACTAGCTCCTACGAGCAGTACTTC. Amino acid sequence: CASSLAGTSSYEQYF. The full variable domain, completed using reference TRBV13 and TRBJ2-7, is AAGVIQSPRHLIKEKRETATLKCYPIPRHDTVYWYQQGPGQDPQFLISFYEKMQSDKGSIPDRFSAQQFSDYHSELNMSSLELGDSALYFCASSLAGTSSYEQYFGPGTRLTVT.

The chain employs TRBV19 and TRBJ2-5; TRBD2 might be the D (7 bases). The V end was cut by 3 bases, the J end by 5 bases, with 19 bases between. The CDR3 consists of 16 residues. CDR1 LNHDA and CDR2 SQIVND come from the germline V gene (reference sequence). The CDR3 protein is CASSIRGRERGETQYF. For the CDR3, the DNA is TGTGCCAGTAGTATTCGGGGGCGGGAGAGGGGGGAGACCCAGTACTTC.

This chain links TRBV7-8 with TRBJ2-3, with 10 bases aligning to TRBD1. The V and J ends lost 4 bases and 5 bases, in that order; junction bases with no gene match: 6. Per the germline V gene, CDR1 is SGHVS and CDR2 is FQNEAQ. The CDR3 consists of 15 residues. The CDR3 region has the DNA TGTGCCAGCAGCTCCTACGGACAGGGGGTAGATACGCAGTATTTT. Translation: CASSSYGQGVDTQYF.

Written as DNA, the CDR3 is TGTGCCAGCTCACCAAGTGGGGAGGGGCAGTACTTC. Translated: CASSPSGEGQYF. The chain recombines TRBV18 with TRBJ2-7, with 7 bases aligning to TRBD2. The CDR3 totals 12 residues. CDR1 KGHSH and CDR2 LQKENI come from the germline V gene. J lost 9 bases, V lost 2 bases, and 4 bases had no gene match.

This clone was found a few times. The rearrangement uses TRBV28 and TRBJ2-7, with D unclear. This CDR3 has 16 residues. CDR1 MDHEN and CDR2 SYDVKM come from the germline V gene. V dropped 2 bases and J dropped 1 base, with 15 bases sitting between them. Here the CDR3 reads CASSLADQDGSYEQYF. The CDR3 DNA is TGTGCCAGCAGTTTAGCAGACCAGGATGGATCCTACGAGCAGTACTTC. The full variable domain, completed using reference TRBV28 and TRBJ2-7, is DVKVTQSSRYLVKRTGEKVFLECVQDMDHENMFWYRQDPGLGLRLIYFSYDVKMKEKGDIPEGYSVSREKKERFSLILESASTNQTSMYLCASSLADQDGSYEQYFGPGTRLTVT.

The chain joins TRBV6-6 to TRBJ2-7; 9 positions match TRBD1. The CDR3 runs to 15 residues. Germline CDR1 reads MNHNY; CDR2 reads SVGAGI (reference sequence). Trimming at V came to 5 bases and at J to 2 bases, leaving 7 bases not matched to a gene. The CDR3 DNA follows: TGTGCCAGCAGTCGGCTGAGGGACAGGGCCTACGAGCAGTACTTC. Protein sequence: CASSRLRDRAYEQYF.